The 18 T cell receptor beta chains below come from one sample, sequenced in a study of T cell responses to AZD1222 COVID-19 vaccine. TCRdb keeps only in-frame clones here, not all; method: immunoSEQ multiplex PCR. Of approximately 150,000 clones listed, more than 70% are singletons. This material consisted of peripheral blood, taken 28 days after the second AZD1222 dose. The receptors shown here come from an adult who received the AZD1222 COVID-19 vaccine.

The V call is TRBV19, the J call TRBJ1-2; D call uncertain. V lost 1 base and J lost 3, with 9 bases in between. Germline assignment: CDR1 LNHDA and CDR2 SQIVND (reference sequence). The CDR3 covers 14 residues. The CDR3: CASSIGGHYYGYTF. CDR3 DNA: TGTGCCAGTAGTATAGGAGGGCACTACTATGGCTACACCTTC.

The rearrangement uses TRBV5-6 and TRBJ1-2; no reliable D call. V dropped 4 bases and J dropped 5 bases, with 15 bases sitting between them. The CDR3 covers 14 residues. Germline assignment: CDR1 SGHDT and CDR2 YYEEEE. The CDR3 DNA reads TGTGCCAGCAGCCTGGACCTAGAGCTATATGGCTACACCTTC. Its translation: CASSLDLELYGYTF.

The table lists this clone with a count of one. This chain uses TRBV9 with TRBJ1-2, with TRBD1 identical over 10 bases. In germline, CDR1 is SGDLS, CDR2 YYNGEE. V shed 4 bases, J shed 4 bases, and the junction held 10 bases outside the gene matches. This CDR3 region has 16 residues. CDR3 region: CASSPRTGGRTYGYTF. The DNA of the CDR3 is TGTGCCAGCAGCCCCCGGACAGGGGGGCGCACCTATGGCTACACCTTC.

Points on this clone: Other DNA sequences of this sample code for an identical CDR3. This chain joins TRBV28 and TRBJ1-5; D gene unclear. The CDR3 loop spans 12 amino acids. Trimming pared 6 bases from V and 4 bases from J, leaving 7 bases between. Germline V gives CDR1 MDHEN, CDR2 SYDVKM. CDR3 sequence reads: CASRTGNQPQHF. CDR3 bases: TGTGCCAGCAGAACCGGGAATCAGCCCCAGCATTTT.

The CDR3 protein is CASSHRGREKLFF. The CDR3 DNA is TGTGCCAGCAGCCACCGAGGGAGGGAAAAACTGTTTTTT. This chain links TRBV14 with TRBJ1-4; D is unresolved. CDR3 size: 13 residues. Deletions cut 3 bases from V and 8 bases from J, with 10 bases between. Per the germline V gene, CDR1 is SGHDN and CDR2 is FVKESK.

This clone has only a few counts. This chain connects TRBV3-1 (or the pseudogene TRBV3-2) to TRBJ2-7, with 8 bases lining up with TRBD2. The germline V gene has CDR1 LGHDT and CDR2 YNNKEL (reference sequence). With V trimmed by 2 bases and J by 8 bases, 2 bases remained unmatched. CDR3 length equals 12 residues. The CDR3 DNA follows: TGTGCCAGCAGCCAATCGGGGGGGAAGCAGTACTTC. It codes for CASSQSGGKQYF.

This rearrangement joins TRBV3-1 (or the pseudogene TRBV3-2) to TRBJ2-3; TRBD2 aligns across 7 bases. J lost 4 bases, V lost 0 bases, and 7 bases had no gene match. In germline, CDR1 is LGHDT, CDR2 YNNKEL (reference sequence). The CDR3 is 16 amino acids. CDR3 in amino acids: CASSQDLAGEADTQYF. The CDR3 region has the DNA TGTGCCAGCAGCCAAGATCTGGCGGGAGAGGCAGATACGCAGTATTTT.

V usage is TRBV12-3 or TRBV12-4 and J usage is TRBJ2-3; D is unresolved. The V gene lost 7 bases and the J gene lost 6 bases, with 11 bases spanning the gap. This CDR3 spans 12 amino acids. CDR3 amino acids: CASNRDLDTQYF. The CDR3 DNA reads TGTGCCAGCAATAGGGATTTGGATACGCAGTATTTT.

The chain is built from TRBV7-8 and TRBJ2-1; a possible D gene is TRBD1 (6 bases). Trimming took 5 bases from V and 10 from J, leaving 24 bases between them. Germline CDR1 and CDR2: SGHVS and FQNEAQ. The CDR3 has 16 amino acids. The CDR3 reads CASSPKQAGERNEQFF. In nucleotides, the CDR3 is TGTGCCAGCAGCCCTAAGCAGGCAGGGGAGAGAAACGAGCAGTTCTTC.

This chain uses TRBV20-1 with TRBJ2-7; the D is unclear. V was cut by 6 bases and J by 0 bases, with 9 bases left in between. CDR1 is DFQATT and CDR2 is SNEGSKA in the germline V gene (reference sequence). This CDR3 contains 12 residues. CDR3 sequence reads: CSASPTSYEQYF. In DNA, the CDR3 is TGCAGTGCCAGTCCTACCTCCTACGAGCAGTACTTC.

This chain links TRBV18 with TRBJ1-4; D is unresolved. Germline CDR1 KGHSH, CDR2 LQKENI. The CDR3 extends over 12 amino acids. Trimming stripped 3 bases from V and 4 bases from J, with 3 bases between. The CDR3 region is CASSPLNEKLFF. For the CDR3, the DNA is TGTGCCAGCTCACCCCTTAATGAAAAACTGTTTTTT.

The chain employs TRBV30 and TRBJ2-5; D gene ambiguous. CDR3 length: 10 amino acids. V gave up 7 bases and J gave up 5 bases, with 8 bases separating them. CDR1 and CDR2 from the germline V gene are GTSNPN and SVGIG (reference sequence). The CDR3 reads CAYRRETQYF. CDR3 bases: TGTGCCTATCGCCGCGAGACCCAGTACTTC.

The J gene is TRBJ2-1, the V gene TRBV20-1; D gene uncertain. CDR3 size: 10 residues. V was cut by 7 bases and J by 4 bases, with 5 bases left in between. CDR1 and CDR2 from the germline V gene are DFQATT and SNEGSKA (reference sequence). The DNA of the CDR3 is TGCAGTGTTCGGTACAATGAGCAGTTCTTC. Translated, it gives CSVRYNEQFF.

The rearrangement uses TRBV5-8 and TRBJ1-5, with a possible D match to TRBD1 (6 bases). Germline V lookup: CDR1 SGHTS, CDR2 YDEGEE. There are 15 residues in the CDR3. The V and J ends lost 4 bases and 6 bases respectively, with 17 bases between them. The CDR3 sequence: CASSTGTHQGQPQHF. CDR3 DNA sequence: TGTGCCAGCAGCACCGGGACACATCAGGGTCAGCCCCAGCATTTT.

This rearrangement joins TRBV19 to TRBJ2-1; maybe TRBD2 (5 bases). Germline CDR1 reads LNHDA; CDR2 reads SQIVND (reference sequence). The CDR3 covers 12 residues. Trimming cost V 2 bases and J 9 bases, with 8 bases left between them. The CDR3 DNA reads as TGTGCCAGTAGTATATTTGAGGGTGAGCAGTTCTTC. Translation gives CASSIFEGEQFF. Combining the CDR3 with reference TRBV19 and TRBJ2-1 gives the whole variable domain DGGITQSPKYLFRKEGQNVTLSCEQNLNHDAMYWYRQDPGQGLRLIYYSQIVNDFQKGDIAEGYSVSREKKESFPLTVTSAQKNPTAFYLCASSIFEGEQFFGPGTRLTVL.

The chain has TRBV2 and TRBJ2-7, with D tentatively TRBD2 (6 bases). The CDR3 is 13 amino acids. Per the germline V gene, CDR1 is SNHLY and CDR2 is FYNNEI. Trimming pared 9 bases from V and 0 bases from J, leaving 12 bases between. The chain's CDR3 is CARSRGSSYEQYF. In nucleotides, the CDR3 is TGTGCCAGATCACGGGGGAGCTCCTACGAGCAGTACTTC.

The chain employs TRBV13 and TRBJ2-7; possible D gene TRBD2, 5 bases. Trimming left V 5 bases short and J 1 base short, with 12 bases between. Germline values: CDR1 PRHDT, CDR2 FYEKMQ (reference sequence). CDR3 size: 14 residues. The CDR3 nucleotides read TGTGCCAGCAGCCAGCACGGGGTTTCCTACGAGCAGTACTTC. It encodes CASSQHGVSYEQYF.

The chain joins TRBV5-6 to TRBJ1-1, with D maybe TRBD1 (5 bases). The germline V and J ends were trimmed by 1 base and 0 bases, with 13 bases remaining between them. From germline, CDR1 is SGHDT and CDR2 YYEEEE. The CDR3 extends over 16 amino acids. The CDR3 protein is CASSLSGQPLNTEAFF. CDR3 DNA sequence: TGTGCCAGCAGCTTGAGCGGACAACCATTGAACACTGAAGCTTTCTTT.